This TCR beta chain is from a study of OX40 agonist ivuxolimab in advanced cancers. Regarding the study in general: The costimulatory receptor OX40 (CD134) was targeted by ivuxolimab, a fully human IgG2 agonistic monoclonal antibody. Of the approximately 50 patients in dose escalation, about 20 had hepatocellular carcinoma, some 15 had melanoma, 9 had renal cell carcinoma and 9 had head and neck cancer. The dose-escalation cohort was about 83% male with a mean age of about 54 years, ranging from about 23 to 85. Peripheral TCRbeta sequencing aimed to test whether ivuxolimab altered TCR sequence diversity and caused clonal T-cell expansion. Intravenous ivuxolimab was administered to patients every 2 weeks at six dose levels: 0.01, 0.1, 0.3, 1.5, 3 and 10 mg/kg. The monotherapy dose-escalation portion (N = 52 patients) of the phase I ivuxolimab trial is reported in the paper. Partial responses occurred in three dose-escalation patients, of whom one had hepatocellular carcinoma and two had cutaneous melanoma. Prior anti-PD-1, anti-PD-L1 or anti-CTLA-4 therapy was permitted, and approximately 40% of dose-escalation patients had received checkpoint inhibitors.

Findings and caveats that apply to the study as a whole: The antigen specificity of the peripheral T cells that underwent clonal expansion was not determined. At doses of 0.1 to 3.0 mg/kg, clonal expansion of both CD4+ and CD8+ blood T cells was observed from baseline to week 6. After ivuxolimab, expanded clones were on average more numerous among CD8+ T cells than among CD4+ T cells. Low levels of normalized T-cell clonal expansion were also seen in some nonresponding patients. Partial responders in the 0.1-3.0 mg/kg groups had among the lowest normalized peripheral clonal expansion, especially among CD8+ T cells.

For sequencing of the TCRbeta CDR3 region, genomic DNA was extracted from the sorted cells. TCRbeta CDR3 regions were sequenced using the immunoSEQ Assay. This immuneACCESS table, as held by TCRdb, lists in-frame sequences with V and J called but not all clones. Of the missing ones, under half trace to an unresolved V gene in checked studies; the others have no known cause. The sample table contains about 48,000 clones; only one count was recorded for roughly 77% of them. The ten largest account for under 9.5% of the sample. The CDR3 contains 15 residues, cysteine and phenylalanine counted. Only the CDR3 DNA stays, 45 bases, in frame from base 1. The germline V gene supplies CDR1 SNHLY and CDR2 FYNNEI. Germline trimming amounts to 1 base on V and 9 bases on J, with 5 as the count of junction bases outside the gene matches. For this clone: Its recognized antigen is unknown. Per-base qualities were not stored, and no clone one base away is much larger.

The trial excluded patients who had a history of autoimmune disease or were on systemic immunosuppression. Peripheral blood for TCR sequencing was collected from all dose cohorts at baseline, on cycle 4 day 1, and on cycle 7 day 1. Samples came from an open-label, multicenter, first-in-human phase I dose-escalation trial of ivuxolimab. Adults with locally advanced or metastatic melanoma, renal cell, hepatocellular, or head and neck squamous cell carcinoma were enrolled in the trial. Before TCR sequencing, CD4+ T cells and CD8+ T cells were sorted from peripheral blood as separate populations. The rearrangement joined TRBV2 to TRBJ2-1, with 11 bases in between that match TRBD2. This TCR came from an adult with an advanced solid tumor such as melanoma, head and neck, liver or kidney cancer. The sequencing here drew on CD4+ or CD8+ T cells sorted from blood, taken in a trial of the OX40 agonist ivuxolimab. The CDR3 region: CASSEDTSGSIEQFF. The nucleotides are TGTGCCAGCAGTGAAGACACTAGCGGGAGTATTGAGCAGTTCTTC.